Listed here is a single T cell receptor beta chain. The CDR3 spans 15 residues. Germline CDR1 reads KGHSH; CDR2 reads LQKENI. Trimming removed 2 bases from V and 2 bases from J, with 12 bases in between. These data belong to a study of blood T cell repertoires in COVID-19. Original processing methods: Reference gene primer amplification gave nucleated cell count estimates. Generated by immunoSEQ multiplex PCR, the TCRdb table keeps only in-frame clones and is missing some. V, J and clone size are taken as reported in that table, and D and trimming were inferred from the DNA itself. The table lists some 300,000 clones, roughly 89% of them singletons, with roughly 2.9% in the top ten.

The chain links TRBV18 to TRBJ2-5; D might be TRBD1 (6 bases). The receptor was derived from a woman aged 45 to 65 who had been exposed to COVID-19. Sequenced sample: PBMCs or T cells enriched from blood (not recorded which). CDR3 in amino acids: CASSPKLTGQETQYF. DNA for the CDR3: TGTGCCAGCTCACCAAAACTGACAGGACAAGAGACCCAGTACTTC.